Described below is a single T cell receptor (beta chain) sequence and its context. This clone was seen more than once but under ten times. There is no known antigen for this receptor. One base away there is no much larger clone; base qualities are not given. These data originate in a study of OX40 agonist ivuxolimab in advanced cancers. Notes on the research overall: Ivuxolimab was an agonistic, fully human IgG2 monoclonal antibody directed against OX40 (CD134), a costimulatory receptor. The purpose of peripheral TCRbeta sequencing was to test whether ivuxolimab changed TCR sequence diversity and led to clonal T-cell expansion. A male proportion of roughly 80% and a mean age of roughly 58 years, ranging from 23 to 79, were recorded for the dose-escalation cohort. Patients were allowed to have had prior anti-PD-1, anti-PD-L1 or anti-CTLA-4 therapy, and 30% to 50% of the dose-escalation patients had previously received checkpoint inhibitors. Of the 50 to 55 dose-escalation patients, hepatocellular carcinoma was present in approximately 20, melanoma in roughly 15, renal cell carcinoma in 9 and head and neck cancer in 9. Intravenous ivuxolimab was administered to patients every 2 weeks at six dose levels: 0.01, 0.1, 0.3, 1.5, 3 and 10 mg/kg. Partial responses occurred in three dose-escalation patients: two with cutaneous melanoma and one with hepatocellular carcinoma. The paper describes the monotherapy dose-escalation part (N of about 55 patients) of the phase I trial of ivuxolimab. General findings and caveats noted by the study authors: After ivuxolimab, CD8+ T cells had more expanded clones than CD4+ T cells on average. Partial responders in the 0.1-3.0 mg/kg groups had among the lowest normalized peripheral clonal expansion, especially among CD8+ T cells. At doses of 0.1 to 3.0 mg/kg, clonal expansion of both CD4+ and CD8+ T cells in blood was seen between baseline and week 6. Low levels of normalized T-cell clonal expansion were also seen in some nonresponding patients. The antigen specificity of the peripheral T cells that underwent clonal expansion was not determined.

To sequence the TCRbeta CDR3 region, genomic DNA was isolated from the sorted cells. The immunoSEQ Assay was used to sequence the TCRbeta CDR3 regions. TCRdb took this table from immuneACCESS and kept in-frame rearrangements with V and J called. Such tables lack part of the clones; where checked against another copy, unresolved V genes explain under half of the gap, and the rest is unexplained. The sample yields some 40,000 clones; 70% to 85% were counted once. The ten largest clones capture 22% of the sample. Patients with a history of autoimmune disease or receiving systemic immunosuppression were excluded from the trial. In every dose cohort, peripheral blood was drawn for TCR sequencing at baseline, cycle 4 day 1, and cycle 7 day 1. Samples came from an open-label, multicenter, first-in-human phase I dose-escalation trial of ivuxolimab. Adults with locally advanced or metastatic melanoma, renal cell, hepatocellular, or head and neck squamous cell carcinoma were enrolled in the trial. Before TCR sequencing, CD4+ and CD8+ T cells were separately sorted from peripheral blood.

Spanning cysteine to phenylalanine, the CDR3 consists of 14 amino acids. Left in the record is the CDR3 DNA by itself, 42 bases read in frame from the first base. CDR1 MGHRA and CDR2 YSYEKL were looked up in the germline V gene. V drops 4 bases and J drops 6 bases, leaving 12 bases in between. Here the sequenced sample was CD4+ or CD8+ T cells sorted from blood, taken in a trial of the OX40 agonist ivuxolimab. The chain was built from TRBV4-1 and TRBJ2-2; the D region may be TRBD1 or TRBD2, each matching 6 bases equally. The TCR comes from an adult with an advanced solid tumor such as melanoma, head and neck, liver or kidney cancer. The CDR3 sequence is CASSLKRGAGELFF. The nucleotides read TGCGCCAGCAGCCTAAAAAGGGGGGCCGGGGAGCTGTTTTTT.